The 29 T cell receptor beta chains below all came from one sample that was sequenced in a study of radiation and T cells in renal cell carcinoma. The protocol was immunoSEQ multiplex PCR, while the TCRdb copy is restricted to in-frame clones and leaves out a portion. Of around 170,000 clones listed, roughly nine tenths are singletons. Time point meaning: blood 4 weeks post-SBRT, at nephrectomy. Stated treatment: 15 Gy SBRT to primary tumor, nephrectomy 4 weeks later. The input for sequencing was blood, taken from a patient whose treatment included radiotherapy and nephrectomy. The receptors come from a woman in her forties or fifties with renal cell carcinoma.

CDR3 in amino acids: CASSEGDFGGNNSPLHF. DNA for the CDR3: TGTGCCAGCAGTGAGGGCGACTTTGGGGGTAATAATTCACCCCTCCACTTT. V gene TRBV6-1 combines with J gene TRBJ1-6, with D possibly being TRBD1 (5 bases). This CDR3 is 17 amino acids long. Germline-derived CDR1 and CDR2 are MNHNS and SASEGT. The V gene lost 3 bases and the J gene lost 5 bases, with 17 bases spanning the gap.

The chain carries TRBV19 and TRBJ2-2; no reliable D call. Trimming left V 5 bases short and J 4 bases short, with 14 bases between. The CDR3 extends over 15 amino acids. Germline lookup yields CDR1 LNHDA and CDR2 SQIVND (reference sequence). The CDR3 DNA sequence: TGTGCCAGTAGTGGGCCGGATCTTGTCACCGGGGAGCTGTTTTTT. Translated: CASSGPDLVTGELFF.

This chain joins TRBV6-5 and TRBJ2-5; 13 positions match TRBD2. Germline V gene lookup returns CDR1 MNHEY and CDR2 SVGAGI. CDR3 length equals 15 residues. V lost 5 bases to trimming and J lost 5 bases; unmatched junction nucleotides: 5. CDR3 loop: CASSGTSGAGETQYF. The CDR3 DNA reads TGTGCCAGCAGTGGGACTAGCGGGGCTGGGGAGACCCAGTACTTC.

V and J are TRBV6-1 and TRBJ1-5, with D hard to call. The CDR3 runs 13 residues. V gave up 7 bases and J gave up 7 bases, with 14 bases separating them. The germline gives CDR1 MNHNS, CDR2 SASEGT. This chain's CDR3 is CASMDQEVQPQHF. Written as DNA, the CDR3 is TGTGCCAGCATGGATCAGGAGGTACAGCCCCAGCATTTT.

The chain uses TRBV6-1 and TRBJ2-5, with TRBD1 matching over 12 bases. Germline V gives CDR1 MNHNS, CDR2 SASEGT. The CDR3 extends over 16 amino acids. The junction had 4 bases not matched to a gene; V was cut back by 4 bases and J by 1 base. The CDR3: CASSAWDRGLQETQYF. DNA for the CDR3: TGTGCCAGCAGTGCATGGGACAGGGGGCTCCAAGAGACCCAGTACTTC.

The chain employs TRBV18 and TRBJ2-3; maybe TRBD2 (6 bases). Germline lookup yields CDR1 KGHSH and CDR2 LQKENI. Trimming took 5 bases from V and 2 from J, leaving 8 bases between them. This CDR3 is built from 13 residues. As DNA, the CDR3 is TGTGCCAGCTCAAGGACTACCACAGATACGCAGTATTTT. Protein sequence: CASSRTTTDTQYF.

This clone has only a few counts. The CDR3 DNA sequence: TGTGCCAGCAGCGTAGCGGCCGGCACTGAAGCTTTCTTT. Its protein product is CASSVAAGTEAFF. V is TRBV9 and J is TRBJ1-1; D ambiguous. The CDR3 loop spans 13 amino acids. Looked up from germline, CDR1 is SGDLS and CDR2 is YYNGEE. V was pared by 0 bases and J by 4 bases, with 7 bases between.

CDR3 region: CASSWTSGGEYEQYF. For the CDR3, the DNA is TGCGCCAGCAGCTGGACTAGCGGGGGGGAATACGAGCAGTACTTC. The V and J genes are TRBV5-1 and TRBJ2-7; 15 bases match TRBD2. V was pared by 3 bases and J by 4 bases, with 2 bases of the junction left unmatched. The CDR3 has 15 residues. Germline V lookup: CDR1 SGHRS, CDR2 YFSETQ.

In DNA form, the CDR3 reads TGCGCCAGCAGGCCACTCGGTCAGGGTTCTGGAAACACCATATATTTT. Translating it yields CASRPLGQGSGNTIYF. The J gene is TRBJ1-3, the V gene TRBV4-1, with D perhaps matching TRBD1 (5 bases). The V gene's germline CDR1 is MGHRA and CDR2 YSYEKL. Trimming left V 6 bases short and J 1 base short, with 16 bases between. This CDR3 contains 16 residues.

The chain is built from TRBV23-1 and TRBJ2-7; the match to TRBD1 covers 7 bases. TRBV23-1 carries the ORF label, with uncertain function. This CDR3 contains 15 residues. The CDR3: CATPVRGILSYEQYF. The CDR3 DNA is TGCGCGACACCGGTCAGGGGGATCCTCTCGTACGAGCAGTACTTC.

Of note for this clone: Distinct nucleotide sequences in the sample also encode this CDR3. The chain couples TRBV7-2 to TRBJ1-3, with D uncertain. The germline V gene has CDR1 SGHTA and CDR2 FQGNSA. V was trimmed by 2 bases and J by 0 bases, leaving 5 bases between them. The length of the CDR3 is 14 residues. The CDR3 DNA is TGTGCCAGCAGCTTACAGAGCTCTGGAAACACCATATATTTT. It codes for CASSLQSSGNTIYF. Full variable domain (remainder filled in from reference TRBV7-2 and TRBJ1-3): GAGVSQSPSNKVTEKGKDVELRCDPISGHTALYWYRQSLGQGLEFLIYFQGNSAPDKSGLPSDRFSAERTGGSVSTLTIQRTQQEDSAVYLCASSLQSSGNTIYFGEGSWLTVV.

This chain connects TRBV28 to TRBJ1-6; D not resolved. CDR3 length equals 15 residues. The germline V gene has CDR1 MDHEN and CDR2 SYDVKM. V shed 1 base and J shed 6 bases, with 10 bases lying between them. This CDR3 reads CASSLLGGSNSPLHF. The CDR3 DNA reads TGTGCCAGCAGTTTATTGGGAGGGAGTAATTCACCCCTCCACTTT.

The CDR3 here is CASSQEWVGLYEQYF. The CDR3 DNA sequence: TGCGCCAGCAGCCAAGAATGGGTGGGATTATACGAGCAGTACTTC. V and J are TRBV4-3 and TRBJ2-7, with unresolved D. V shed 0 bases and J shed 4 bases, with 13 bases lying between them. Per the germline V gene, CDR1 is LGHNA and CDR2 is YSLEER. The CDR3 is 15 residues long.

The chain combines TRBV14 with TRBJ1-3, with D uncertain. This CDR3 contains 12 residues. Germline CDR1 SGHDN, CDR2 FVKESK. V lost 4 bases and J 3 bases, leaving 4 bases between the germline ends. The CDR3 reads CASSRGGNTIYF. The CDR3 coding sequence is TGTGCCAGCAGCCGGGGTGGAAACACCATATATTTT.

This clone was found once. The chain combines TRBV10-3 with TRBJ2-5; the D gene is possibly TRBD1 (6 bases). Looked up from germline, CDR1 is ENHRY and CDR2 is SYGVKD. The CDR3 runs to 15 residues. Between the trimmed V and J ends, which lost 2 bases and 0 bases, there was a span of 10 bases. The chain's CDR3 is CAISELQGNQETQYF. CDR3 bases: TGTGCCATCAGTGAGCTGCAGGGGAACCAAGAGACCCAGTACTTC.

This sequence joins TRBV7-2 and TRBJ2-7; D is possibly TRBD1 or TRBD2 (6 bases each). Germline lookup yields CDR1 SGHTA and CDR2 FQGNSA. The CDR3 has 15 residues. Trimming removed 5 bases at V and 0 bases at J, with 14 bases between. The CDR3 DNA reads as TGTGCCAGCAGCCGACAGGAGGGGAGCTCCTACGAGCAGTACTTC. It yields the protein CASSRQEGSSYEQYF.

J is TRBJ1-1 and V is TRBV7-2, with D perhaps matching TRBD1 (5 bases). Deletions cut 3 bases from V and 1 base from J, with 9 bases between. Per the germline V gene, CDR1 is SGHTA and CDR2 is FQGNSA. The CDR3 runs to 14 residues. CDR3 protein: CASSLWGRNTEAFF. The DNA for the CDR3 is TGTGCCAGCAGCTTGTGGGGCAGGAACACTGAAGCTTTCTTT. Drawing the rest from reference TRBV7-2 and TRBJ1-1, the complete variable domain is GAGVSQSPSNKVTEKGKDVELRCDPISGHTALYWYRQSLGQGLEFLIYFQGNSAPDKSGLPSDRFSAERTGGSVSTLTIQRTQQEDSAVYLCASSLWGRNTEAFFGQGTRLTVV.

The V call is TRBV5-4, the J call TRBJ1-4; D possibly corresponds to TRBD1 (5 bases). CDR3 length: 14 amino acids. CDR1 SGHNT and CDR2 YYREEE come from the germline V gene (reference sequence). The V end lost 3 bases, the J end lost 10 bases, and 16 bases lay between the germline ends. CDR3 region: CASSSTEGGTKLFF. CDR3 coding DNA: TGTGCCAGCAGCTCCACTGAAGGCGGGACAAAACTGTTTTTT.

The genes are TRBV28 and TRBJ1-5, with D hard to call. Trimming shortened V by 5 bases and J by 1 base, and 15 bases separated the two germline ends. The CDR3 extends over 16 amino acids. CDR1 and CDR2 (germline): MDHEN, SYDVKM. The CDR3 region is CASSRRGTKSNQPQHF. CDR3 bases: TGTGCCAGCAGTCGGCGGGGTACCAAAAGCAATCAGCCCCAGCATTTT.

J is TRBJ1-1 and V is TRBV6-6; a weak D match, TRBD1 (5 bases). The CDR3 totals 13 residues. V lost 6 bases, J lost 4 bases, and 12 bases lay in between. The germline CDR1 and CDR2 sequences are MNHNY and SVGAGI (reference sequence). The CDR3 region is CASSETGVTEAFF. Here the CDR3 DNA reads TGTGCCAGCAGCGAGACGGGGGTCACTGAAGCTTTCTTT.

This sequence joins TRBV29-1 and TRBJ2-7, with D possibly being TRBD1 or TRBD2 (6 bases each). The CDR3 consists of 15 residues. Trimming left V 7 bases short and J 4 bases short, with 23 bases between. CDR1 is SQVTM and CDR2 is ANQGSEA in the germline V gene. In DNA, the CDR3 is TGCAGCGCCCGGGGGAAGAGGGGGGCCCCTTACGAGCAGTACTTC. This encodes CSARGKRGAPYEQYF.

In its sample, this clone was seen once. The chain couples TRBV7-9 to TRBJ1-3; perhaps TRBD1 as D (5 bases). The CDR3 sequence is 15 residues long. Germline V gene lookup returns CDR1 SEHNR and CDR2 FQNEAQ (reference sequence). The V end lost 1 base, the J end lost 4 bases, and 11 bases lay between the germline ends. In DNA, the CDR3 is TGTGCCAGCAGCTTAGAGATGGGGCAGGGAAACACCATATATTTT. Protein: CASSLEMGQGNTIYF.

This chain connects TRBV19 to TRBJ1-1; a weak D match, TRBD1 (5 bases). This CDR3 is 14 amino acids long. The V gene lost 3 bases and the J gene lost 6 bases, with 14 bases spanning the gap. Per germline, CDR1 LNHDA and CDR2 SQIVND (reference sequence). This chain's CDR3 is CASSILGWGAEAFF. CDR3 DNA: TGTGCCAGTAGTATTCTGGGGTGGGGCGCTGAAGCTTTCTTT.

This sequence joins TRBV2 and TRBJ2-5; 7 bases match TRBD2. The CDR3 is 15 residues long. The V gene end was trimmed by 2 bases and the J gene end by 2 bases; junction bases not matched to a gene: 5. Germline assignment: CDR1 SNHLY and CDR2 FYNNEI. CDR3 nucleotide sequence: TGTGCCAGCAGTGAAATCGCAGCGGGGCAAGAGACCCAGTACTTC. This sequence encodes CASSEIAAGQETQYF.

The chain carries TRBV7-9 and TRBJ1-2; D is unresolved. Trimming pared 4 bases from V and 3 bases from J, leaving 18 bases between. The CDR3 is 16 residues long. Germline-derived CDR1 and CDR2 are SEHNR and FQNEAQ (reference sequence). CDR3 region: CASSSPTGNFHYGYTF. The DNA of the CDR3 is TGTGCCAGCAGCTCCCCCACCGGGAATTTTCACTATGGCTACACCTTC.

This sequence joins TRBV7-9 and TRBJ1-2, with unresolved D. The CDR3 length is 12 residues. Trimming left V 3 bases short and J 4 bases short, with 6 bases between. CDR1 SEHNR and CDR2 FQNEAQ come from the germline V gene (reference sequence). The CDR3 sequence: CASSFYLYGYTF. The CDR3 DNA reads as TGTGCCAGCAGCTTTTATCTCTATGGCTACACCTTC.

V and J are TRBV19 and TRBJ1-2, with D possibly matching TRBD1 (5 bases). V was cut by 7 bases and J by 8 bases, with 17 bases left in between. Germline loops: CDR1 LNHDA, CDR2 SQIVND (reference sequence). There are 13 residues in the CDR3. The CDR3 here is CASNPMGETGYTF. CDR3 nucleotides: TGTGCCAGTAATCCGATGGGGGAGACCGGCTACACCTTC.

This clone was picked up a small number of times. V gene TRBV5-1 combines with J gene TRBJ1-2; maybe TRBD1 (5 bases). The V end was cut by 3 bases, the J end by 3 bases, with 6 bases between. This CDR3 region has 12 residues. The germline V gene encodes CDR1 SGHRS and CDR2 YFSETQ. In DNA, the CDR3 is TGCGCCAGCAGCTCGACAGACTATGGCTACACCTTC. Translating gives CASSSTDYGYTF.

The chain employs TRBV9 and TRBJ1-4; no clear D gene. V lost 0 bases, J lost 10 bases, and 10 bases lay in between. The CDR3 runs 13 residues. The germline V gene encodes CDR1 SGDLS and CDR2 YYNGEE. CDR3 loop: CASSVERVGKLFF. DNA for the CDR3: TGTGCCAGCAGCGTAGAAAGGGTTGGAAAACTGTTTTTT.